This record concerns one T cell receptor (beta chain) sequence. The antigen is undetermined. This sample was taken from a study of T cell responses to AZD1222 COVID-19 vaccine. Per the germline V gene, CDR1 is LNHDA and CDR2 is SQIVND (reference sequence). The CDR3 runs 15 residues. Trimming removed 0 bases from V and 5 bases from J, with 13 bases in between. Broader study findings: Two AZD1222 administrations were followed by greater Spike-specific TCR breadth and depth. At baseline, seropositivity was found in only a handful of AZD1222 recipients.

TCRdb keeps only in-frame clones here, not all; method: immunoSEQ multiplex PCR. The repertoire consists of about 100,000 clones, with around 89% occurring once and the leading ten covering about 2.5%. The sequences come from peripheral blood, collected on day 0 of AZD1222 vaccination. V is TRBV19 and J is TRBJ2-5; D unresolved. This TCR derives from an adult in good health. CDR3 amino acids: CASSIDLWTRETQYF. CDR3 nucleotides: TGTGCCAGTAGTATAGATCTATGGACGAGGGAGACCCAGTACTTC.